This T cell receptor (beta chain) was identified in a study of blood T cell repertoires in COVID-19. Whole-study context: Italy, Spain and the United States were the sources of the convalescent and acute COVID-19 samples.

Some clones are missing from TCRdb's copy, which holds only in-frame ones; the method was immunoSEQ multiplex PCR. Here the sample spans about 320,000 clones, approximately 85% being singletons. Germline V gene data show CDR1 as SGHTA and CDR2 as FQGNSA. The CDR3 sequence is 15 residues long. V lost 1 base and J 6 bases, leaving 15 bases between the germline ends. This clonotype originated in a human donor in a cohort sampled during active COVID-19. The rearrangement links TRBV7-2 to TRBJ1-2; D unresolved. Sequencing input: peripheral blood. The CDR3 coding sequence is TGTGCCAGCAGCTTAGTGCGGACTCCAATAAATGGCTACACCTTC. Protein: CASSLVRTPINGYTF.